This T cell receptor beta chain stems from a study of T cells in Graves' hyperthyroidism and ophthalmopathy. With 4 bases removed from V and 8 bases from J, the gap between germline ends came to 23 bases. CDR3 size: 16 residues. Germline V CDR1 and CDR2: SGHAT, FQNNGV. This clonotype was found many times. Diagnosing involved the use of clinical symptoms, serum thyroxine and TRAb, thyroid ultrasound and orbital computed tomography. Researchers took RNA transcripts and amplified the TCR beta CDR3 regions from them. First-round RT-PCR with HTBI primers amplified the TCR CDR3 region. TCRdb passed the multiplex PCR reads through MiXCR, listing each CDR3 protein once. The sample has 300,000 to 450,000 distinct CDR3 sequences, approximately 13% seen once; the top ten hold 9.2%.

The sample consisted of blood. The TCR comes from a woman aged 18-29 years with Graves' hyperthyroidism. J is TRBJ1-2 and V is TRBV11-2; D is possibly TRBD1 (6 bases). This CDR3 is CASSSESGGGRGGYTF. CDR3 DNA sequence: TGTGCCAGCAGCTCCGAGAGCGGAGGGGGACGGGGAGGCTACACCTTC.